These T cell receptor beta chains were read from a single sample in a study of human T cells and chemical hapten exposure. One entry per CDR3 protein, called by TCRdb with MiXCR from the RACE reads. The sample yields 270,000 or so distinct CDR3 sequences, around 7.7% seen once. Sequencing used whole blood, obtained in connection with sensitization to the hapten diphenylcyclopropenone (DPC). These receptors were collected from a young man with alopecia areata. Some clones in this sample may be carry-over from other donors' samples. The CDR3 runs from the conserved cysteine through the conserved F or W. Each record gives: D gene, V gene, clone size, J gene, CDR3 protein, CDR3 DNA. The D gene is left open where the match is weak. Clone sizes are given selectively: once, few, many, or a class where the clone is expanded.

TRBD2	TRBV3-1	.	TRBJ2-5	CASSQEGPSGGRTQYF	TGTGCCAGCAGCCAAGAAGGGCCTAGCGGGGGTCGGACCCAGTACTTC
TRBD1	TRBV7-3	.	TRBJ1-2	CASSSRTGGYGYTF	TGTGCCAGCAGCTCTCGAACAGGGGGCTATGGCTACACCTTC
.	TRBV9	few	TRBJ2-2	CASSGPPFANTGELFF	TGTGCCAGCAGCGGGCCCCCCTTCGCGAACACCGGGGAGCTGTTTTTT
TRBD1	TRBV20-1	.	TRBJ1-3	CSAYRGSGNTIYF	TGCAGTGCTTACAGGGGCTCTGGAAACACCATATATTTT
TRBD1	TRBV5-1	.	TRBJ1-2	CASSLTGTAGSRDYGYTF	TGCGCCAGCAGCTTGACCGGGACAGCGGGGTCAAGGGACTATGGCTACACCTTC
.	TRBV20-1	.	TRBJ1-2	CSARDVAETNYGYTF	TGCAGTGCTAGAGATGTAGCGGAGACTAACTATGGCTACACCTTC
TRBD1	TRBV29-1	few	TRBJ2-5	CSVRTGDQETQYF	TGCAGCGTCCGAACAGGGGACCAAGAGACCCAGTACTTC
TRBD2	TRBV18	few	TRBJ2-2	CASSPLSGEAGELFF	TGTGCCAGCTCACCACTCAGCGGGGAGGCCGGGGAGCTGTTTTTT
.	TRBV2	.	TRBJ2-5	CASSDLAAIGTQYF	TGTGCCAGCAGTGACTTGGCCGCCATAGGGACCCAGTACTTC
TRBD2	TRBV12-3/TRBV12-4	few	TRBJ2-3	CASNDIAGGGDTQYF	TGTGCCAGCAATGATATAGCGGGGGGCGGGGATACGCAGTATTTT
TRBD1	TRBV3-1	.	TRBJ1-2	CASSQDGIRGLLSYGYTF	TGTGCCAGCAGCCAAGATGGAATCAGGGGGCTTCTTTCCTATGGCTACACCTTC
.	TRBV5-8	few	TRBJ1-2	CASSLGGNSYGYTF	TGTGCCAGCAGCTTGGGAGGGAATTCATATGGCTACACCTTC
.	TRBV6-5	many	TRBJ1-2	CASSYSRAYGYTF	TGTGCCAGCAGTTACAGCAGGGCGTACGGCTACACCTTC
.	TRBV27	few	TRBJ2-4	CASSLERARNIQYF	TGTGCCAGCAGTTTAGAGAGGGCACGGAACATTCAGTACTTC
.	TRBV4-3	few	TRBJ2-1	CASSQDRAGQFF	TGCGCCAGCAGCCAAGACAGGGCTGGGCAGTTCTTC
TRBD1	TRBV10-3	.	TRBJ2-3	CAIRLTGTGTNTQYF	TGTGCCATCAGACTGACAGGGACGGGCACCAATACGCAGTATTTT
.	TRBV27	.	TRBJ2-7	CASRPTPYSSFPYEQYF	TGTGCCAGCAGGCCAACCCCGTACTCCTCCTTTCCCTACGAGCAGTACTTC
TRBD1	TRBV10-3	.	TRBJ1-2	CAISDPGGRSYGYTF	TGTGCCATCAGTGATCCAGGGGGCCGAAGCTATGGCTACACCTTC
TRBD1	TRBV7-2	many	TRBJ2-3	CASSNDRGGGVTQYF	TGTGCCAGCAGCAACGACAGGGGAGGTGGAGTCACGCAGTATTTT
.	TRBV20-1	many	TRBJ1-4	CSAKLPGVNEKLFF	TGCAGTGCTAAGCTGCCCGGGGTTAATGAAAAACTGTTTTTT
.	TRBV12-5	.	TRBJ1-2	CASGSNFPGLLPYGYTF	TGTGCTAGTGGTTCTAACTTCCCGGGCCTCTTACCTTATGGCTACACCTTC
.	TRBV28	many	TRBJ2-1	CASSLHSGNSEQFF	TGTGCCAGCAGTTTACACTCAGGGAATAGTGAGCAGTTCTTC
.	TRBV5-1	few	TRBJ2-1	CASSTRQFANNEQFF	TGCGCCAGCAGCACCCGACAGTTCGCTAACAATGAGCAGTTCTTC
TRBD1	TRBV5-6	.	TRBJ2-7	CASSWDRASYEQYF	TGTGCCAGCAGCTGGGACAGGGCCTCCTACGAGCAGTACTTC
.	TRBV5-5	.	TRBJ1-1	CASSPPLKGGTEAFF	TGTGCCAGCAGCCCGCCGCTGAAAGGTGGCACTGAAGCTTTCTTT
TRBD1	TRBV6-5	many	TRBJ1-3	CASRKTGLTPSGNTIYF	TGTGCCAGCAGGAAGACAGGGTTAACTCCCTCTGGAAACACCATATATTTT
.	TRBV7-9	many	TRBJ1-1	CASSWTRVNTEAFF	TGTGCCAGCAGCTGGACCCGAGTGAACACTGAAGCTTTCTTT
TRBD1	TRBV10-3	many	TRBJ1-2	CAITTGTADYGYTF	TGTGCCATCACCACCGGGACAGCGGACTATGGCTACACCTTC
TRBD2	TRBV7-8	.	TRBJ2-3	CASSPGRLAGVQNTDTQYF	TGTGCCAGCAGCCCCGGGCGGCTAGCGGGGGTCCAAAACACAGATACGCAGTATTTT
.	TRBV7-9	many	TRBJ1-5	CASSPDAGNQPQHF	TGTGCCAGCAGCCCAGACGCCGGCAATCAGCCCCAGCATTTT
.	TRBV15	.	TRBJ2-1	CATSREGRSYNEQFF	TGTGCCACCAGCAGAGAGGGCAGGTCCTACAATGAGCAGTTCTTC
.	TRBV6-2/TRBV6-3	many	TRBJ1-1	CASSSTMNTEAFF	TGTGCCAGCAGTTCGACGATGAACACTGAAGCTTTCTTT
.	TRBV3-1	few	TRBJ1-2	CASSQGPGPYYGYTF	TGTGCCAGCAGCCAAGGGCCAGGGCCTTACTATGGCTACACCTTC
TRBD1	TRBV5-1	few	TRBJ2-5	CASSLGTGGAGETQYF	TGCGCCAGCAGCTTAGGTACAGGGGGCGCAGGGGAGACCCAGTACTTC
.	TRBV21-1	many	TRBJ2-5	CASPGGSETQYF	TGTGCCAGTCCGGGGGGCTCAGAGACCCAGTACTTC
.	TRBV28	.	TRBJ1-2	CASRSGTVYGYTF	TGTGCCAGCAGATCCGGGACGGTCTATGGCTACACCTTC
TRBD1	TRBV28	.	TRBJ2-3	CASSFSTGGKVTDTQYF	TGTGCCAGCAGTTTCTCCACAGGGGGTAAAGTAACAGATACGCAGTATTTT
.	TRBV9	few	TRBJ2-3	CASSVAQGADTQYF	TGTGCCAGCAGCGTAGCTCAAGGGGCAGATACGCAGTATTTT
.	TRBV10-3	many	TRBJ1-2	CATGYSDGNYGYTF	TGTGCCACGGGGTACTCCGACGGGAACTATGGCTACACCTTC